The 30 T cell receptor beta chains below were found in one sample sequenced in a study of CD8 T cells in Susac syndrome. RNA totalling roughly 0.5 to 1 ug underwent reverse transcription with random hexamers. Each CDR3 protein is one row after TCRdb ran MiXCR on the immunoSEQ multiplex PCR reads. The sample consists of 110,000 to 150,000 distinct CDR3 sequences, 90% to 97% of them appearing once. The sample taken for sequencing was CD4+ T cells from PBMCs. These receptors came from a human donor with Susac syndrome.

This sequence joins TRBV7-2 and TRBJ2-3; perhaps TRBD2 as D (6 bases). Per germline, CDR1 SGHTA and CDR2 FQGNSA. The CDR3 length is 12 residues. V was trimmed by 4 bases and J by 12 bases, leaving 14 bases between them. The CDR3 region is CASSYPGLPQYF. CDR3 DNA sequence: TGTGCCAGCAGCTACCCGGGACTCCCCCAGTATTTT.

This chain links TRBV28 with TRBJ1-5; a possible D gene is TRBD1 (6 bases). This CDR3 contains 15 residues. The V end lost 6 bases, the J end lost 6 bases, and 18 bases lay between the germline ends. In germline, CDR1 is MDHEN, CDR2 SYDVKM. The chain's CDR3 is CASSLTGARSQPQHF. In DNA, the CDR3 is TGTGCCAGCAGCTTGACAGGCGCTCGTAGTCAGCCCCAGCATTTT.

V gene TRBV7-9 combines with J gene TRBJ1-1; D gene uncertain. Germline-derived CDR1 and CDR2 are SEHNR and FQNEAQ (reference sequence). CDR3 length: 14 amino acids. Trimming left V 2 bases short and J 4 bases short, with 11 bases between. The CDR3 spells CASSLWAEATEAFF. The CDR3 nucleotides read TGTGCCAGCAGCTTATGGGCTGAGGCCACTGAAGCTTTCTTT.

The V gene is TRBV9, the J gene TRBJ1-4; D is possibly TRBD1 (5 bases). The CDR3 length is 14 residues. CDR1 is SGDLS, CDR2 YYNGEE, per germline. The V and J ends lost 0 bases and 7 bases respectively, with 10 bases between them. CDR3 DNA sequence: TGTGCCAGCAGCGTAGACATAAGGGGTGAAAAACTGTTTTTT. Translating gives CASSVDIRGEKLFF.

The V and J genes are TRBV28 and TRBJ1-5; D is unclear. V shed 6 bases and J shed 0 bases, with 3 bases lying between them. The CDR3 is 12 amino acids. Looked up from germline, CDR1 is MDHEN and CDR2 is SYDVKM. Here the CDR3 reads CASRDSNQPQHF. The CDR3 bases are TGTGCCAGCAGGGATAGCAATCAGCCCCAGCATTTT.

As DNA, the CDR3 is TGTGCCAGCACTCCGGACAGAGGCACTGAAGCTTTCTTT. Amino acids: CASTPDRGTEAFF. The V and J genes are TRBV2 and TRBJ1-1, with a possible D match to TRBD1 (6 bases). The germline CDR1 and CDR2 sequences are SNHLY and FYNNEI. The CDR3 runs 13 residues. Trimming stripped 7 bases from V and 4 bases from J, with 13 bases between.

The CDR3 sequence: CASSPGLAEPNEQFF. As DNA, the CDR3 is TGTGCCAGCTCACCGGGACTAGCGGAGCCCAATGAGCAGTTCTTC. The chain combines TRBV18 with TRBJ2-1; TRBD2 matches at 11 bases. Unmatched junction bases numbered 4, after V lost 3 bases and J lost 6 bases. This CDR3 is 15 amino acids long. Germline-derived CDR1 and CDR2 are KGHSH and LQKENI.

The chain links TRBV20-1 to TRBJ2-7; D is uncertain. V was pared by 7 bases and J by 7 bases, with 14 bases between. Germline loops: CDR1 DFQATT, CDR2 SNEGSKA (reference sequence). CDR3 length: 11 residues. The CDR3 protein is CSVNRVREQYF. The DNA of the CDR3 is TGCAGTGTCAACCGGGTGCGGGAGCAGTACTTC.

This clonotype was seen once. CDR3 sequence: CSVSTGNSGNTIYF. CDR3 nucleotides: TGCAGCGTTTCCACAGGGAACTCTGGAAACACCATATATTTT. The chain combines TRBV29-1 with TRBJ1-3; D perhaps matches TRBD1 (6 bases). The V end was cut by 5 bases, the J end by 0 bases, with 11 bases between. The CDR3 extends over 14 amino acids. Germline V CDR1 and CDR2: SQVTM, ANQGSEA.

The chain employs TRBV5-6 and TRBJ2-4; D remains unclear. Germline V gene data show CDR1 as SGHDT and CDR2 as YYEEEE. CDR3 length equals 12 residues. The V and J ends lost 0 bases and 8 bases respectively, with 6 bases between them. The CDR3 DNA follows: TGTGCCAGCAGCTTGGCACGGGACATTCAGTACTTC. It codes for CASSLARDIQYF. Full variable domain (outside the CDR3, taken from reference TRBV5-6 and TRBJ2-4): DAGVTQSPTHLIKTRGQQVTLRCSPKSGHDTVSWYQQALGQGPQFIFQYYEEEERQRGNFPDRFSGHQFPNYSSELNVNALLLGDSALYLCASSLARDIQYFGAGTRLSVL.

This clonotype was found once. The chain carries TRBV25-1 and TRBJ2-1; TRBD2 matches at 8 bases. CDR3 length: 15 residues. V lost 3 bases and J lost 8; bases outside the gene matches: 9. Germline V gene sequence: CDR1 MGHDK, CDR2 SYGVNS. Here the CDR3 DNA reads TGTGCCAGCAGTGAGGCGAGCGGGAGTGTCGATGAGCAGTTCTTC. It is translated as CASSEASGSVDEQFF. The whole variable domain, filled in from reference TRBV25-1 and TRBJ2-1, reads EADIYQTPRYLVIGTGKKITLECSQTMGHDKMYWYQQDPGMELHLIHYSYGVNSTEKGDLSSESTVSRIRTEHFPLTLESARPSHTSQYLCASSEASGSVDEQFFGPGTRLTVL.

The V and J genes are TRBV29-1 and TRBJ1-2, with D unresolved. The CDR3 contains 13 residues. Deletions cut 4 bases from V and 4 bases from J, with 13 bases between. Germline V gives CDR1 SQVTM, CDR2 ANQGSEA. CDR3 sequence (DNA): TGCAGCGTTGGTTTCCCCGGCGGCTATGGCTACACCTTC. It is translated as CSVGFPGGYGYTF.

The rearrangement links TRBV28 to TRBJ1-2; tentative D call: TRBD1 (5 bases). CDR3 size: 13 residues. The ends were cut back, 2 bases at V and 7 bases at J, with 11 bases in the middle. The germline V gene has CDR1 MDHEN and CDR2 SYDVKM. The CDR3 DNA follows: TGTGCCAGCAGTTTAGGGGGAGGTATTGGCTACACCTTC. This sequence encodes CASSLGGGIGYTF.

This rearrangement joins TRBV12-3 or TRBV12-4 to TRBJ2-5; 7 nucleotides align to TRBD2. The CDR3 totals 16 residues. The junction had 11 bases not matched to a gene; V was cut back by 2 bases and J by 5 bases. The CDR3 region has the DNA TGTGCCAGCAGTTTAACGAGTTGGACTAGGGCTGAGACCCAGTACTTC. Translation: CASSLTSWTRAETQYF.

The chain is built from TRBV28 and TRBJ2-7; TRBD2 might be the D (6 bases). Germline V CDR1 and CDR2: MDHEN, SYDVKM. CDR3 length equals 13 residues. With 8 bases removed from V and 3 bases from J, the gap between germline ends came to 14 bases. CDR3 amino acids: CASQGGLGYEQYF. Here the CDR3 DNA reads TGTGCCAGCCAAGGAGGGCTCGGCTACGAGCAGTACTTC.

The chain combines TRBV23-1 with TRBJ2-5, with D hard to call. Being an ORF, TRBV23-1 has a function that is uncertain. This CDR3 spans 12 amino acids. V was trimmed by 8 bases and J by 5 bases, leaving 12 bases between them. CDR3 sequence (DNA): TGCGCCAGCCCGTCCTGCGGCGAGACCCAGTACTTC. Amino acid sequence: CASPSCGETQYF.

This clonotype was found once. J is TRBJ2-7 and V is TRBV5-8, with D maybe TRBD2 (5 bases). The CDR3 has 16 amino acids. Germline values: CDR1 SGHTS, CDR2 YDEGEE. V lost 2 bases and J lost 2, with 17 bases in between. The CDR3 coding sequence is TGTGCCAGCAGCTTAGCGAAGATCCCCGGGGCCTACGAGCAGTACTTC. Translation gives CASSLAKIPGAYEQYF.

The V gene is TRBV5-1, the J gene TRBJ2-2; possibly TRBD1 or TRBD2 for D (5 bases each). V was trimmed by 6 bases and J by 0 bases, leaving 12 bases between them. Germline CDR1 and CDR2: SGHRS and YFSETQ. The CDR3 contains 15 residues. DNA of the CDR3: TGCGCCAGCAAAGCCGGGACGTCGAACACCGGGGAGCTGTTTTTT. Amino acids: CASKAGTSNTGELFF.

This chain uses TRBV4-1 with TRBJ2-5; D unresolved. V dropped 4 bases and J dropped 2 bases, with 11 bases sitting between them. This CDR3 is built from 14 residues. CDR1 MGHRA and CDR2 YSYEKL come from the germline V gene. CDR3 coding DNA: TGCGCCAGCAGCCTCGCGGCAGGACAAGAGACCCAGTACTTC. Its translation is CASSLAAGQETQYF.

In regard to this clonotype: Relative to the germline gene, one junction end is altered; a read error may explain this. This chain joins TRBV28 and TRBJ1-1; 9 nucleotides match TRBD1. CDR3 length equals 15 residues. CDR1 and CDR2 (germline): MDHEN, SYDVKM. Here the CDR3 DNA reads TGTGCCAGCAGATCAACAGGGGGCGAGAGGACTGAAGCTGTCTTT. This encodes CASRSTGGERTEAVF.

The V and J genes are TRBV9 and TRBJ1-4; the match to TRBD1 covers 7 bases. The trim removed 0 bases at V and 8 bases at J, leaving 10 bases unmatched. This CDR3 has 16 residues. Germline loops: CDR1 SGDLS, CDR2 YYNGEE. DNA for the CDR3: TGTGCCAGCAGCGTAGAAAGTCGGGGGGACAGAGAAAAACTGTTTTTT. It codes for CASSVESRGDREKLFF.

V gene TRBV28 combines with J gene TRBJ2-7; TRBD2 matches 8 bases. The CDR3 is made up of 13 amino acids. The J segment lost 3 bases and the V segment lost 6 bases, leaving 4 bases of the junction unmatched. Germline values: CDR1 MDHEN, CDR2 SYDVKM. CDR3 DNA: TGTGCCAGCAGGCGACTAGCGCTCTACGAGCAGTACTTC. Protein product: CASRRLALYEQYF. Filled out from reference TRBV28 and TRBJ2-7, the complete variable domain reads DVKVTQSSRYLVKRTGEKVFLECVQDMDHENMFWYRQDPGLGLRLIYFSYDVKMKEKGDIPEGYSVSREKKERFSLILESASTNQTSMYLCASRRLALYEQYFGPGTRLTVT.

V is TRBV27 and J is TRBJ1-5, with D possibly TRBD1 on 5 matching bases. Germline V gene lookup returns CDR1 MNHEY and CDR2 SMNVEV (reference sequence). This CDR3 spans 13 amino acids. V lost 6 bases and J 9 bases, leaving 15 bases between the germline ends. The CDR3 bases are TGTGCCAGCAGCATCGGGGCGGACGGGCCCCAGCATTTT. This encodes CASSIGADGPQHF.

The V and J genes are TRBV4-1 and TRBJ2-7; 7 positions match TRBD1. Looked up from germline, CDR1 is MGHRA and CDR2 is YSYEKL. This CDR3 spans 16 amino acids. Germline trimming cut 1 base from V and 0 bases from J; bases unmatched to any gene: 6. CDR3 amino acids: CASSQGGGSLSYEQYF. CDR3 bases: TGCGCCAGCAGCCAAGGAGGGGGCAGCCTCTCCTACGAGCAGTACTTC.

The chain joins TRBV7-2 to TRBJ2-1, with a tentative D call TRBD2 (6 bases). The CDR3 consists of 14 residues. Trimming stripped 1 base from V and 8 bases from J, with 12 bases between. Germline V gene sequence: CDR1 SGHTA, CDR2 FQGNSA. CDR3 DNA: TGTGCCAGCAGCTTAGATGTTTGGGGGGATGAGCAGTTCTTC. It specifies CASSLDVWGDEQFF.

The rearrangement links TRBV9 to TRBJ1-1; 8 nucleotides agree with TRBD1. The trim removed 2 bases at V and 1 base at J, leaving 1 base unmatched. The CDR3 consists of 14 residues. Germline values: CDR1 SGDLS, CDR2 YYNGEE. The CDR3 DNA reads as TGTGCCAGCAGCGTTGACAGGGGGAACACTGAAGCTTTCTTT. Protein sequence: CASSVDRGNTEAFF.

The rearrangement links TRBV21-1 to TRBJ2-7; the table assigns TRBD1, which was not confirmed against the DNA. TRBV21-1 is deemed a pseudogene. CDR3 size: 17 residues. The CDR3 is CASSKALGVGRVYEQYF. The CDR3 DNA is TGTGCCAGCAGCAAAGCGCTGGGAGTGGGACGGGTCTACGAGCAGTACTTC.

V and J are TRBV18 and TRBJ1-2; D uncertain. Deletions cut 3 bases from V and 0 bases from J, with 8 bases between. CDR1 and CDR2 (germline): KGHSH, LQKENI. CDR3 length equals 14 residues. Written as DNA, the CDR3 is TGTGCCAGCTCACCCGGGGAGGCTAACTATGGCTACACCTTC. Encoded protein: CASSPGEANYGYTF.

V is TRBV7-9 and J is TRBJ2-1; the D is unclear. This CDR3 comprises 14 residues. V shed 3 bases and J shed 5 bases, with 11 bases lying between them. CDR1 SEHNR and CDR2 FQNEAQ come from the germline V gene (reference sequence). Here the CDR3 DNA reads TGTGCCAGCAGCTTGAGTGGGCCAAACAATGAGCAGTTCTTC. It translates to CASSLSGPNNEQFF.

The V call is TRBV24-1, the J call TRBJ1-4, with D perhaps matching TRBD1 (6 bases). V lost 5 bases to trimming and J lost 7 bases, with 16 bases between them. The CDR3 covers 15 residues. Germline lookup yields CDR1 KGHDR and CDR2 SFDVKD. CDR3 in DNA: TGTGCCACCAGTGCCCCGGAACAGGGAAGTGAAAAACTGTTTTTT. Translation gives CATSAPEQGSEKLFF.